What follows describes a single T cell receptor beta chain. The sample is drawn from a study of cytomegalovirus exposure and HLA in healthy donors. The PCR was carried out with 60 Vbeta primers and 13 Jbeta primers. Repertoires were generated with immunoSEQ multiplex PCR, while TCRdb's copy carries only in-frame clones and drops some. The table has some 90,000 clones, over 70% seen once. Germline assignment: CDR1 MNHEY and CDR2 SVGAGI. CDR3 size: 15 residues. V lost 6 bases, J lost 3 bases, and 15 bases lay in between. Material: PBMCs. The rearrangement joins TRBV6-5 to TRBJ2-1; D unresolved. The sequence came from a man between 50 and 59 years old in good health and CMV-seropositive. CDR3 DNA sequence: TGTGCCAGCAGCCCGCCTAGTGTAGGCTACAATGAGCAGTTCTTC. It is translated as CASSPPSVGYNEQFF.